This is a list of T cell receptor beta chains from one sample in a study of blood T cells in healthy people across ages. Using its own MiXCR run on the 5' RACE reads, TCRdb lists one record per CDR3 protein. The sample contains approximately 900,000 distinct CDR3 sequences, around 49% of which appear only once. Material for sequencing was blood. These receptor sequences come from a man aged 25 to 45 in good health. The CDR3 runs from the conserved cysteine through the conserved F or W. Fields, in order: J gene, clone size, D gene, V gene, CDR3 protein, CDR3 DNA. D genes are given only for firm matches. Clone size, where shown, is once, few, many, or a class for clones that have expanded.

TRBJ1-2	-	-	TRBV7-9	CASSLAARYDGYTF	TGTGCCAGCAGCTTAGCAGCTAGATACGATGGCTACACCTTC
TRBJ1-4	-	-	TRBV28	CASSSLSATNEKLFF	TGTGCCAGCAGTTCCTTGAGCGCAACTAATGAAAAACTGTTTTTT
TRBJ1-2	-	-	TRBV5-1	CASSGAVAGQNYGYTF	TGCGCCAGCAGCGGGGCAGTGGCAGGGCAAAACTATGGCTACACCTTC
TRBJ2-5	few	-	TRBV11-3	CASSPDSLETQYF	TGTGCCAGCAGCCCGGACAGTTTGGAGACCCAGTACTTC
TRBJ2-3	-	TRBD2	TRBV30	CAWSDSGGVDTQYF	TGTGCCTGGAGTGATAGCGGGGGCGTGGATACGCAGTATTTT
TRBJ1-3	-	-	TRBV18	CASSHRDSPTLSGNTIYF	TGTGCCAGCTCACACCGAGACAGCCCTACACTCTCTGGAAACACCATATATTTT
TRBJ1-2	many	-	TRBV4-2	CASSPDTNYGYTF	TGTGCCAGCAGCCCTGACACTAACTATGGCTACACCTTC
TRBJ2-1	few	TRBD1	TRBV10-3	CAIRDGTGGNNEQFF	TGTGCCATCAGGGACGGGACAGGGGGGAACAATGAGCAGTTCTTC
TRBJ2-3	-	-	TRBV7-2	CASSLAHSPPIDTQYF	TGTGCCAGCAGCTTAGCGCACTCCCCGCCCATAGATACGCAGTATTTT
TRBJ2-7	few	TRBD2	TRBV20-1	CSARDGGTSGGSYYEQYF	TGCAGTGCTAGAGATGGGGGGACTAGCGGGGGATCTTACTACGAGCAGTACTTC
TRBJ2-5	-	-	TRBV18	CASSPPGMGRETQYF	TGTGCCAGCTCACCACCGGGAATGGGGCGAGAGACCCAGTACTTC
TRBJ1-1	-	-	TRBV15	CATSRDIGGNTEAFF	TGTGCCACCAGCAGAGATATAGGCGGGAACACTGAAGCTTTCTTT
TRBJ2-7	few	TRBD2	TRBV11-2	CADRREGEYEQYF	TGTGCCGACAGACGGGAGGGGGAGTACGAGCAGTACTTC
TRBJ1-1	-	TRBD1	TRBV6-6	CASSYLDRSWPFF	TGTGCCAGCAGTTATCTGGACAGGTCCTGGCCTTTCTTT
TRBJ1-2	-	-	TRBV21-1	CASSKRLSGFGYGYTF	TGTGCCAGCAGCAAAAGGTTGTCGGGTTTCGGCTATGGCTACACCTTC
TRBJ1-2	few	-	TRBV5-1	CASRDPGQSPYGYTF	TGCGCCAGCAGAGATCCCGGACAGAGCCCCTATGGCTACACCTTC
TRBJ2-3	-	-	TRBV20-1	CSARPLAGGARDTQYF	TGCAGTGCTAGACCGTTAGCAGGGGGGGCTCGAGATACGCAGTATTTT
TRBJ2-3	-	TRBD1	TRBV12-3/TRBV12-4	CASSLVPGQGTDTQYF	TGTGCCAGCAGTTTAGTACCGGGACAGGGAACAGATACGCAGTATTTT
TRBJ2-3	-	TRBD2	TRBV2	CASRRTSGTSTDTQYF	TGTGCCAGCAGGCGGACTAGCGGAACTAGCACAGATACGCAGTATTTT
TRBJ2-6	-	-	TRBV7-3	CASSLTSPGGANVLTF	TGTGCCAGCAGCTTAACGTCCCCCGGAGGGGCCAACGTCCTGACTTTC
TRBJ2-3	-	-	TRBV20-1	CSARDPRSTDTQYF	TGCAGTGCTAGAGATCCCAGGAGCACAGATACGCAGTATTTT
TRBJ2-5	few	TRBD2	TRBV20-1	CSARDRWTSVEETQYF	TGCAGTGCTAGAGATCGTTGGACTAGCGTAGAAGAGACCCAGTACTTC
TRBJ2-3	-	-	TRBV2	CASRPLGGWDTQYF	TGTGCCAGCAGACCCCTCGGAGGGTGGGATACGCAGTATTTT
TRBJ1-1	once	-	TRBV29-1	CSYRTLSTEAFF	TGCAGCTACCGTACATTGAGCACTGAAGCTTTCTTT
TRBJ2-2	few	-	TRBV2	CASSARGANTGELFF	TGTGCCAGCAGTGCCAGGGGGGCGAACACCGGGGAGCTGTTTTTT
TRBJ2-3	-	-	TRBV9	CASSVGLELTDTQYF	TGTGCCAGCAGTGTAGGGTTAGAACTCACAGATACGCAGTATTTT